Described below is a single TCR beta chain sequence and its context. Here immunoSEQ multiplex PCR was the method, and the copy in TCRdb shows in-frame clones only, minus some. The top ten clones hold around 6% of a sample with 5,000 to 6,000 clones, 90% of them seen once. The data are from a study of blood T cell repertoires in COVID-19. Study context: Italy, Spain and the United States were the sources of the convalescent and acute COVID-19 samples. PBMCs, B-cell-depleted T cells, or T cells were the source of the cDNA or gDNA that made up the material.

Trimming pared 0 bases from V and 9 bases from J, leaving 18 bases between. The germline V gene has CDR1 GTSNPN and CDR2 SVGIG (reference sequence). The CDR3 has 16 amino acids. The sample consisted of peripheral blood. The V and J genes are TRBV30 and TRBJ1-6; D may be TRBD1 (5 bases). The TCR comes from a man between 60 and 75 years old with acute or convalescent COVID-19. CDR3 sequence reads: CAWSVPRDSLGSPLHF. CDR3 nucleotides: TGTGCCTGGAGTGTACCCAGGGACTCCCTCGGTTCACCCCTCCACTTT. Combining the CDR3 with reference TRBV30 and TRBJ1-6 gives the whole variable domain SQTIHQWPATLVQPVGSPLSLECTVEGTSNPNLYWYRQAAGRGLQLLFYSVGIGQISSEVPQNLSASRPQDRQFILSSKKLLLSDSGFYLCAWSVPRDSLGSPLHFGNGTRLTVT.